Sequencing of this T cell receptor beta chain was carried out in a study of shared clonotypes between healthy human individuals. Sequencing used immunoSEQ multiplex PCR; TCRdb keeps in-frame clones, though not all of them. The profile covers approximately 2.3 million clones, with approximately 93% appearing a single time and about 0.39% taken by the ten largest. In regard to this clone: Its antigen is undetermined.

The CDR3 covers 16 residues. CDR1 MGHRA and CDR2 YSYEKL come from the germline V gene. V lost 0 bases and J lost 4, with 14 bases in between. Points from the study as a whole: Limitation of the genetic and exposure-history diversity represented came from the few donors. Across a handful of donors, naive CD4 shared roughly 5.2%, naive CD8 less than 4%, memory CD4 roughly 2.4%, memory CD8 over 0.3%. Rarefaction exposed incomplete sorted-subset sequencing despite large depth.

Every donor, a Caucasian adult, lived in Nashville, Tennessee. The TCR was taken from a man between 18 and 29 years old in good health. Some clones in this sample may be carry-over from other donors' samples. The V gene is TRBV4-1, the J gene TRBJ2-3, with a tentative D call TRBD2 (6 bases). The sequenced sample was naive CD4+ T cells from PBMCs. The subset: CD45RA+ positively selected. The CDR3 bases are TGCGCCAGCAGCCAAGATACGGTAGCGGTGTCAGATACGCAGTATTTT. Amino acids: CASSQDTVAVSDTQYF.